This T cell receptor beta chain derives from a study of Ad26.COV2.S vaccination and SARS-CoV-2 variants. Turning to the study itself: Participants got Ad26.COV2.S intramuscularly, once or twice 56 days apart.

CDR3 length: 17 amino acids. Deletions cut 0 bases from V and 2 bases from J, with 18 bases between. Germline-derived CDR1 and CDR2 are SGHRS and YFSETQ. Study results and limitations: The study found similar non-spike TCR breadth in vaccine and placebo recipients.

Points on this clone: Its target is unknown.

Treatment reported: roughly 18 received Ad26.COV2.S at low or high dose, single or two shots; roughly 5 received placebo; per-sample allocation not given. Day 63 following the first vaccine or placebo injection was when the samples were taken. Wuhan-strain SARS-CoV-2 spike was expressed by the Ad26 vector that made up the vaccine. This table comes from immunoSEQ multiplex PCR, and its TCRdb copy is limited to in-frame clones, with some not included. The table lists around 320,000 clones, just over 85% of them singletons. The chain is built from TRBV5-1 and TRBJ2-7, with D unclear. This TCR derives from a person between 18 and 65 years old who received the Ad26.COV2.S COVID-19 vaccine or a placebo. Sequenced here: peripheral blood, sampled in a trial of Ad26.COV2.S vaccine versus placebo. CDR3 in DNA: TGCGCCAGCAGCTTGGCCGAACTTGGGCGGAGTGCCTACGAGCAGTACTTC. Translating it yields CASSLAELGRSAYEQYF.